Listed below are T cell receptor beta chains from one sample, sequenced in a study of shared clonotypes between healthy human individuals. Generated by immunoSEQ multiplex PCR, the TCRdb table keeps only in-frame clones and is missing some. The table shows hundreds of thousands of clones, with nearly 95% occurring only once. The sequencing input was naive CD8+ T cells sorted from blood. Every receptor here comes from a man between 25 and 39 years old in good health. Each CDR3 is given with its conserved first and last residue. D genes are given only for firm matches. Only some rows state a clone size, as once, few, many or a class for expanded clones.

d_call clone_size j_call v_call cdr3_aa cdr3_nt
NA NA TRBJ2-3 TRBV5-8 CASSLVSRSTDTQYF TGTGCCAGCAGCTTGGTGTCCAGGAGCACAGATACGCAGTATTTT
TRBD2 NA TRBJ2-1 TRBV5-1 CASYSGLAGENYNEQFF TGCGCCAGCTACTCGGGACTAGCGGGAGAAAACTACAATGAGCAGTTCTTC
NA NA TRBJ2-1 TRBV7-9 CASSTENEQFF TGTGCCAGCAGTACAGAAAATGAGCAGTTCTTC
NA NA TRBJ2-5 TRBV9 CASSQSGGGGETQYF TGTGCCAGCAGCCAAAGTGGCGGAGGAGGGGAGACCCAGTACTTC
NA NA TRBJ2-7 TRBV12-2 CASRLSGTWGPLGHYEQYF TGTGCAAGTCGCTTGTCCGGGACATGGGGACCGCTGGGGCATTACGAGCAGTACTTC
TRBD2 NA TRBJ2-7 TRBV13 CASSFGSGGHDRKF TGTGCCAGCAGCTTCGGTAGCGGGGGACACGACCGGAAATTC
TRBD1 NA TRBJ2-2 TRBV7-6 CASSSTGGVTGELFF TGTGCCAGCAGCTCGACAGGGGGTGTCACCGGGGAGCTGTTTTTT
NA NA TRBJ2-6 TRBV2 CASVPGGANVLTF TGTGCCAGCGTCCCCGGTGGGGCCAACGTCCTGACTTTC
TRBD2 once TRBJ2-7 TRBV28 CASERDDYEQYF TGTGCCAGCGAGCGGGACGACTACGAGCAGTACTTC
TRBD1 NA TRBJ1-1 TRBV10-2 CASRKGAVTEAFF TGCGCCAGCAGGAAGGGGGCCGTCACGGAAGCTTTCTTT
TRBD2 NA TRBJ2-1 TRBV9 CASSVTGTSGSLYNEQFF TGTGCCAGCAGCGTAACCGGGACTAGCGGGAGCCTCTACAATGAGCAGTTCTTC
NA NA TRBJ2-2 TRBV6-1 CASSHKRWEAEELVF TGTGCCAGCAGTCACAAGAGGTGGGAGGCGGAGGAGCTGGTTTTT
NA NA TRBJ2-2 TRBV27 CASRPGLGRGGELFF TGTGCCAGCAGACCGGGACTTGGGCGAGGCGGGGAGCTGTTTTTT
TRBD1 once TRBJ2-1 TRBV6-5 CASSYSTGGYNEQFF TGTGCCAGCAGTTACTCGACAGGGGGATACAATGAGCAGTTCTTC
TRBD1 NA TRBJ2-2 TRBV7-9 CASSSGQGSPRTGELFF TGTGCCAGCAGCTCCGGACAGGGCTCGCCGAGGACCGGGGAGCTGTTTTTT